This T cell receptor (beta chain) was identified during a study of blood T cell repertoires in COVID-19 (dated by TCRdb to 2020 to 2022). Notes on the research overall: Collaborator samples came from the United States, Italy and Spain and covered acute and convalescent phases of COVID-19. The material from the prospective study consisted of cDNA or gDNA derived from T cells, B-cell-depleted T cells, or PBMCs. Deeply sampled blood TCRbeta repertoires from subjects exposed to, actively infected with, or recovered from COVID-19 were included in the dataset. The repertoires were made available in a free public database intended to serve as a resource for research on the immune response to SARS-CoV-2. Samples were obtained from the ongoing ImmuneRACE study (first 160 participants) and from 950 to 1,500 subjects provided by 6 global collaborators. Nearly every sample came with metadata listing a de-identified subject ID, COVID-19 status, age in years and sex. HLA class I and class II types, where available, came from metadata supplied by the sample provider rather than from assay-based typing.

What the study reported, not specific to this receptor: How much clinical and demographic metadata was included differed by source and by participant, and the metadata was provided uncurated.

Remarks on this clone: This receptor's antigen is unknown. Qualities for individual bases were not recorded, and no much larger clone is one base off.

V trim: 5 bases; J trim: 8 bases; unmatched bases: 7. CDR1 and CDR2 are read off the germline V gene as SGHTA and FQGTGA. Its CDR3 holds 13 amino acids, cysteine through phenylalanine. Only CDR3 DNA is held: 39 bases, read in frame from base 1. The collaborating institutions used their own protocols to collect whole blood in K2EDTA tubes. For TCRbeta analysis, collaborators shipped samples in one of three forms: frozen whole blood, isolated PBMCs, or DNA extracted from either of those sample types. TCRbeta CDR3 regions were amplified from genomic DNA by means of the immunoSEQ Assay, a bias-controlled multiplex PCR. The authors' analysis ran thus. Within the assay, amplification of reference gene primers was used to estimate how many nucleated cells each sample contained. To quantify the absolute abundance of each unique TCRbeta CDR3 rearrangement, sequence reads were collapsed and filtered. For each sample, productive Simpson clonality was calculated as the square root of Simpson's diversity index across productive rearrangements. TCRdb retrieved this table from immuneACCESS and kept in-frame rearrangements only. Not all clones are present; in checked studies, unresolved V genes account for under half, and no reason is known for the remainder. That table is the source of V, J and clone size, and D and trimming were worked out from the DNA. The sample has around 97,000 clones on record, over 70% of them singletons. Over 10% of the sample rests with the top ten.

This clonotype originated in a human donor in a cohort sampled during active or convalescent COVID-19. Material: peripheral blood. The chain is assembled from TRBV7-3 and TRBJ2-3; TRBD2 aligns with 7 central bases. CDR3 reads: CASSPRLATTQYF. The DNA sequence is given as TGTGCCAGCAGCCCCCGACTAGCTACTACGCAGTATTTT.